Below are 23 T cell receptor beta chains sequenced from a single sample in a study of beta chain features in type 1 diabetes. All of the isolated RNA was reverse transcribed, so expressed TCRB transcripts were sequenced. Generated by immunoSEQ multiplex PCR, the TCRdb table keeps only in-frame clones and is missing some. Here the sample spans 600,000 or so clones, roughly an eighth being singletons. No antigen has been assigned to these receptors. Study-wide points: All four CD4+ subsets of Type 1 diabetes patients contained TCRB CDR3s that were moderately but significantly shorter.

Sequenced: naive CD4+ T cells from blood. The origin of the receptors is a man younger than 45 with type 1 diabetes.

In this sample, this clone turned up a few times. The genes are TRBV7-9 and TRBJ2-3; D unclear. V was pared by 2 bases and J by 0 bases, with 12 bases between. This CDR3 contains 16 residues. CDR1 and CDR2 from the germline V gene are SEHNR and FQNEAQ (reference sequence). CDR3 sequence reads: CASSLRADPSTDTQYF. CDR3 bases: TGTGCCAGCAGCTTAAGGGCGGACCCTAGCACAGATACGCAGTATTTT.

About this clone: At one of its ends the junction is not consistent with the germline gene, which may arise from a read error. V usage is TRBV7-9 and J usage is TRBJ1-1; D remains unclear. Germline lookup yields CDR1 SEHNR and CDR2 FQNEAQ (reference sequence). CDR3 length: 12 amino acids. DNA for the CDR3: TGTGCCAGCAGCTCGACGGATACTGCAGCTTTCTTT. Translated: CASSSTDTAAFF.

This clone appeared a few times. The CDR3 is CSVEPRTNSYNEQFF. CDR3 DNA sequence: TGCAGCGTTGAGCCGCGGACTAACTCCTACAATGAGCAGTTCTTC. The V call is TRBV29-1, the J call TRBJ2-1; the D gene is possibly TRBD2 (6 bases). Trimming removed 3 bases at V and 0 bases at J, with 12 bases between. Germline V CDR1 and CDR2: SQVTM, ANQGSEA. The CDR3 runs to 15 residues.

A few counts support this clone. The chain is built from TRBV19 and TRBJ2-7, with D possibly TRBD2 on 6 matching bases. V was trimmed by 5 bases and J by 0 bases, leaving 8 bases between them. This CDR3 spans 13 amino acids. Germline loops: CDR1 LNHDA, CDR2 SQIVND (reference sequence). The CDR3 region has the DNA TGTGCCAGTAGTGCGGGGTTCTCCTACGAGCAGTACTTC. This gives the protein CASSAGFSYEQYF. The full variable domain, its missing parts supplied by reference TRBV19 and TRBJ2-7, is DGGITQSPKYLFRKEGQNVTLSCEQNLNHDAMYWYRQDPGQGLRLIYYSQIVNDFQKGDIAEGYSVSREKKESFPLTVTSAQKNPTAFYLCASSAGFSYEQYFGPGTRLTVT.

The chain carries TRBV10-3 and TRBJ2-7; tentative D call: TRBD1 (7 bases). The CDR3 loop spans 13 amino acids. Germline V CDR1 and CDR2: ENHRY, SYGVKD. V gave up 7 bases and J gave up 4 bases, with 14 bases separating them. The CDR3 loop reads CAIKGQGGYEQYF. The CDR3 nucleotides read TGTGCCATCAAGGGGCAGGGGGGTTACGAGCAGTACTTC.

This clone was seen only a few times. The V call is TRBV7-9, the J call TRBJ1-2, with D unresolved. The CDR3 consists of 13 residues. Germline CDR1 and CDR2: SEHNR and FQNEAQ (reference sequence). Trimming stripped 3 bases from V and 6 bases from J, with 11 bases between. In DNA form, the CDR3 reads TGTGCCAGCAGCTTGGGTGAGCAGAATGGCTACACCTTC. Its protein product is CASSLGEQNGYTF. The full variable domain, its missing parts supplied by reference TRBV7-9 and TRBJ1-2, is DTGVSQNPRHKITKRGQNVTFRCDPISEHNRLYWYRQTLGQGPEFLTYFQNEAQLEKSRLLSDRFSAERPKGSFSTLEIQRTEQGDSAMYLCASSLGEQNGYTFGSGTRLTVV.

This clone was counted only a few times. The rearrangement joins TRBV6-6 to TRBJ2-3; D not certain. Trimming removed 5 bases at V and 0 bases at J, with 12 bases between. The CDR3 is 15 amino acids. Germline V lookup: CDR1 MNHNY, CDR2 SVGAGI (reference sequence). The chain's CDR3 is CASSTQMGSTDTQYF. The CDR3 bases are TGTGCCAGCAGTACCCAGATGGGTAGCACAGATACGCAGTATTTT.

This clone was detected only a few times. The chain carries TRBV6-6 and TRBJ1-4; 9 bases agree with TRBD1. J gave up 8 bases and V 11 bases, and 6 bases lay outside the gene matches. There are 12 residues in the CDR3. Germline CDR1 MNHNY, CDR2 SVGAGI (reference sequence). The CDR3 protein is CAARDRVEKLFF. CDR3 bases: TGTGCCGCCCGGGACAGGGTCGAAAAACTGTTTTTT.

The V gene is TRBV7-9, the J gene TRBJ1-6; no definite D call. The CDR3 sequence is 13 residues long. V dropped 1 base and J dropped 7 bases, with 5 bases sitting between them. The germline CDR1 and CDR2 sequences are SEHNR and FQNEAQ (reference sequence). The CDR3: CASSLDQNSPLHF. In nucleotides, the CDR3 is TGTGCCAGCAGCTTAGATCAGAATTCACCCCTCCACTTT.

The rearrangement links TRBV28 to TRBJ2-7, with TRBD1 identical over 9 bases. Trimming took 6 bases from V and 2 from J; bases not matched to a gene: 5. Per the germline V gene, CDR1 is MDHEN and CDR2 is SYDVKM. The CDR3 covers 14 residues. The CDR3 sequence: CASRAGQGTYEQYF. CDR3 in DNA: TGTGCCAGCAGAGCGGGACAGGGCACCTACGAGCAGTACTTC.

The rearrangement links TRBV4-1 to TRBJ2-2; D gene uncertain. Germline CDR1 and CDR2: MGHRA and YSYEKL. This CDR3 comprises 13 residues. V lost 4 bases and J 4 bases, leaving 7 bases between the germline ends. The CDR3 DNA reads TGCGCCAGCAGCCTAGGGATCACCGGGGAGCTGTTTTTT. Translating gives CASSLGITGELFF.

The rearrangement joins TRBV19 to TRBJ2-5, with D possibly called TRBD1 or TRBD2 (6 bases each). Germline V lookup: CDR1 LNHDA, CDR2 SQIVND (reference sequence). V was cut by 5 bases and J by 0 bases, with 16 bases left in between. This CDR3 is 16 amino acids long. CDR3 in amino acids: CASSLNGGTHQETQYF. As DNA, the CDR3 is TGTGCCAGTAGTCTCAACGGCGGGACACACCAAGAGACCCAGTACTTC.

This clone turned up a few times. This sequence joins TRBV7-9 and TRBJ2-5, with no clear D. The germline V and J ends were trimmed by 1 base and 4 bases, with 10 bases remaining between them. The CDR3 spans 14 residues. CDR1 SEHNR and CDR2 FQNEAQ come from the germline V gene (reference sequence). DNA for the CDR3: TGTGCCAGCAGCTTAGAAGGGCTTCTAGAGACCCAGTACTTC. This gives the protein CASSLEGLLETQYF.

The chain couples TRBV6-5 to TRBJ2-3; no definite D call. Trimming shortened V by 4 bases and J by 2 bases, and 13 bases separated the two germline ends. CDR1 is MNHEY, CDR2 SVGAGI, per germline. CDR3 size: 15 residues. The CDR3 is CASSLIGGNTDTQYF. The CDR3 DNA is TGTGCCAGCAGTTTAATAGGCGGAAACACAGATACGCAGTATTTT.

This clone has only a few counts. This same CDR3 is encoded by further DNA sequences in the sample. The chain combines TRBV5-1 with TRBJ2-1, with TRBD1 as a possible D gene (6 bases). V was cut by 4 bases and J by 0 bases, with 11 bases left in between. The length of the CDR3 is 15 residues. The V gene's germline CDR1 is SGHRS and CDR2 YFSETQ. The CDR3 DNA follows: TGCGCCAGCAGCCCTGGACAGAGCTCCTACAATGAGCAGTTCTTC. It is translated as CASSPGQSSYNEQFF.

The chain links TRBV18 to TRBJ2-3, with D unclear. Trimming shortened V by 4 bases and J by 4 bases, and 6 bases separated the two germline ends. This CDR3 has 12 residues. Germline V gene sequence: CDR1 KGHSH, CDR2 LQKENI. CDR3 sequence: CASSLRPDTQYF. For the CDR3, the DNA is TGTGCCAGCTCACTAAGACCAGATACGCAGTATTTT.

This clone was detected only a few times. The chain couples TRBV29-1 to TRBJ2-3; 8 nucleotides agree with TRBD1. Germline values: CDR1 SQVTM, CDR2 ANQGSEA. V shed 5 bases, J shed 2 bases, and the junction held 6 bases outside the gene matches. The CDR3 spans 14 residues. The CDR3 sequence: CSVTGTGTTDTQYF. The CDR3 nucleotides are TGCAGCGTTACCGGGACAGGAACCACAGATACGCAGTATTTT.

In this sample, this clone turned up a few times. The V and J genes are TRBV9 and TRBJ2-6, with D tentatively TRBD2 (6 bases). Germline lookup yields CDR1 SGDLS and CDR2 YYNGEE. There are 17 residues in the CDR3. V dropped 0 bases and J dropped 2 bases, with 12 bases sitting between them. DNA for the CDR3: TGTGCCAGCAGCGTAGTTTCGGAGGGCCCTGGGGCCAACGTCCTGACTTTC. Encoded protein: CASSVVSEGPGANVLTF.

In this sample, this clone turned up a few times. The rearrangement links TRBV4-1 to TRBJ2-2; D tentatively fits TRBD1 or TRBD2 (5 bases each). The CDR3 length is 17 residues. CDR1 MGHRA and CDR2 YSYEKL come from the germline V gene. V was clipped by 0 bases and J by 0 bases, with 11 bases between them. CDR3 nucleotide sequence: TGCGCCAGCAGCCAAGAGTACCAGGGAGCGAACACCGGGGAGCTGTTTTTT. Its protein is CASSQEYQGANTGELFF.

The chain uses TRBV7-9 and TRBJ2-7; either TRBD1 or TRBD2 may fit D (5 bases each). This CDR3 is 16 amino acids long. V was clipped by 5 bases and J by 0 bases, with 17 bases between them. Germline V lookup: CDR1 SEHNR, CDR2 FQNEAQ (reference sequence). CDR3 nucleotide sequence: TGTGCCAGCAGCCCGTGGGGACGCAGGGCCTCCTACGAGCAGTACTTC. This gives the protein CASSPWGRRASYEQYF. The full variable domain, rest sourced from reference TRBV7-9 and TRBJ2-7, is DTGVSQNPRHKITKRGQNVTFRCDPISEHNRLYWYRQTLGQGPEFLTYFQNEAQLEKSRLLSDRFSAERPKGSFSTLEIQRTEQGDSAMYLCASSPWGRRASYEQYFGPGTRLTVT.

J is TRBJ1-5 and V is TRBV6-5, with TRBD1 matching over 7 bases. The V segment lost 5 bases and the J segment 6 bases; nucleotides outside the gene matches: 7. Germline lookup yields CDR1 MNHEY and CDR2 SVGAGI. The length of the CDR3 is 14 residues. The CDR3 protein is CASSPTGDRQPQHF. As DNA, the CDR3 is TGTGCCAGCAGTCCTACAGGGGACCGTCAGCCCCAGCATTTT.

The chain employs TRBV5-1 and TRBJ1-1; 7 bases agree with TRBD1. V gave up 4 bases and J gave up 9 bases; unmatched junction bases: 3. The CDR3 contains 11 residues. Germline CDR1 is SGHRS and CDR2 is YFSETQ. Here the CDR3 reads CASSLDRQAFF. In DNA form, the CDR3 reads TGCGCCAGCAGCCTGGACAGGCAAGCTTTCTTT.

This chain connects TRBV2 to TRBJ2-1; D may be TRBD1 or TRBD2 (5 bases each). V gave up 6 bases and J gave up 8 bases, with 17 bases separating them. The CDR3 consists of 14 residues. Germline assignment: CDR1 SNHLY and CDR2 FYNNEI. The CDR3 region is CASSDRGRGDEQFF. The CDR3 DNA reads as TGTGCCAGCAGCGACCGGGGCCGAGGGGATGAGCAGTTCTTC.